The next 21 T cell receptor beta chains were all read from a single sample in a study of cytomegalovirus exposure and HLA in healthy donors. The PCR used 60 Vbeta and 13 Jbeta primers. Sequenced by immunoSEQ multiplex PCR; TCRdb stores in-frame clones only, minus some. Of around 100,000 clones listed, around 82% are singletons. Source material: PBMCs. All receptors derive from a woman under 30 in good health and CMV-seropositive.

The rearrangement links TRBV7-6 to TRBJ2-7; D may be TRBD2 (6 bases). The V and J ends lost 1 base and 6 bases respectively, with 19 bases between them. Germline CDR1 and CDR2: SGHVS and FNYEAQ. The CDR3 extends over 16 amino acids. CDR3 DNA: TGTGCCAGCAGCTTAGGTGCGGCCCGGGGAGGTATCGAGCAGTACTTC. Translation: CASSLGAARGGIEQYF.

This clone has only one observation. This chain joins TRBV15 and TRBJ1-3; 7 bases agree with TRBD1. CDR3 length: 18 residues. V gave up 1 base and J gave up 2 bases; unmatched junction bases: 11. Per the germline V gene, CDR1 is LNHNV and CDR2 is YYDKDF (reference sequence). CDR3 protein: CATSRGGRQGGPGNTIYF. The CDR3 region has the DNA TGTGCCACCAGCAGAGGGGGTCGGCAAGGGGGCCCTGGAAACACCATATATTTT.

The rearrangement links TRBV19 to TRBJ1-1; D remains unclear. V lost 3 bases and J lost 4, with 12 bases in between. Germline V gene lookup returns CDR1 LNHDA and CDR2 SQIVND (reference sequence). CDR3 length equals 14 residues. The CDR3 sequence is CASSIMGGGTEAFF. The CDR3 bases are TGTGCCAGTAGTATCATGGGAGGAGGCACTGAAGCTTTCTTT.

This chain uses TRBV5-1 with TRBJ2-1; D is undetermined. Germline V gives CDR1 SGHRS, CDR2 YFSETQ. The ends were cut back, 3 bases at V and 4 bases at J, with 11 bases in the middle. CDR3 size: 14 residues. The CDR3 nucleotides read TGCGCCAGCAGCTCAGTGGGCATATACAATGAGCAGTTCTTC. Its protein product is CASSSVGIYNEQFF.

J is TRBJ1-6 and V is TRBV25-1, with 10 bases fitting TRBD1. This CDR3 spans 13 amino acids. CDR1 MGHDK and CDR2 SYGVNS come from the germline V gene. Here the CDR3 DNA reads TGTGCAGCGGGACAGGGGTTCCTTTCACCCCTCCACTTT. This gives the protein CAAGQGFLSPLHF.

The J gene is TRBJ2-1, the V gene TRBV2, with 13 nucleotides matching TRBD2. The length of the CDR3 is 15 residues. After removal of 7 bases from V and 7 bases from J, the junction contained 7 bases not matched to a gene. The germline V gene has CDR1 SNHLY and CDR2 FYNNEI. The CDR3 coding sequence is TGTGCCAGCATCCCGACTAGCGGGGGGTATAATGAGCAGTTCTTC. Amino acid sequence: CASIPTSGGYNEQFF.

This chain links TRBV4-1 with TRBJ1-6; D is unresolved. Trimming took 1 base from V and 0 from J, leaving 10 bases between them. Looked up from germline, CDR1 is MGHRA and CDR2 is YSYEKL. The CDR3 runs 17 residues. CDR3 in amino acids: CASSQGAASSYNSPLHF. The CDR3 DNA is TGCGCCAGCAGCCAAGGGGCAGCAAGCTCCTATAATTCACCCCTCCACTTT.

The V call is TRBV18, the J call TRBJ2-3; the D gene is possibly TRBD1 (5 bases). Trimming removed 3 bases at V and 6 bases at J, with 10 bases between. The CDR3 covers 13 residues. From germline, CDR1 is KGHSH and CDR2 LQKENI. The CDR3 is CASSPTRVDTQYF. CDR3 coding DNA: TGTGCCAGCTCACCCACCAGGGTCGATACGCAGTATTTT.

This clone was observed once. V usage is TRBV19 and J usage is TRBJ1-1; D not certain. V was trimmed by 7 bases and J by 1 base, leaving 16 bases between them. Germline V lookup: CDR1 LNHDA, CDR2 SQIVND (reference sequence). The CDR3 length is 15 residues. The CDR3 DNA reads as TGTGCCAGTATAAACCTGGCAGGCCCGAACACTGAAGCTTTCTTT. Its protein is CASINLAGPNTEAFF.

This chain connects TRBV27 to TRBJ1-6; no firm D call. Trimming cost V 5 bases and J 0 bases, with 8 bases left between them. This CDR3 contains 15 residues. Germline CDR1 is MNHEY and CDR2 is SMNVEV (reference sequence). Here the CDR3 DNA reads TGTGCCAGCAGTCCTCCGAGCTCCTATAATTCACCCCTCCACTTT. This sequence encodes CASSPPSSYNSPLHF.

The J gene is TRBJ2-7, the V gene TRBV7-9; 8 bases are shared with TRBD1. The CDR3 runs 16 residues. Germline CDR1 SEHNR, CDR2 FQNEAQ (reference sequence). With 11 bases clipped from V and 1 base from J, the junction kept 16 bases outside the gene matches. CDR3 DNA sequence: TGTGCCGAGACACAGGGGGAAAGAGAAGGGTCCTACGAGCAGTACTTC. It is translated as CAETQGEREGSYEQYF. Filled out from reference TRBV7-9 and TRBJ2-7, the complete variable domain reads DTGVSQNPRHKITKRGQNVTFRCDPISEHNRLYWYRQTLGQGPEFLTYFQNEAQLEKSRLLSDRFSAERPKGSFSTLEIQRTEQGDSAMYLCAETQGEREGSYEQYFGPGTRLTVT.

The chain has TRBV7-8 and TRBJ1-5; D is ambiguous. CDR1 SGHVS and CDR2 FQNEAQ come from the germline V gene. V was trimmed by 1 base and J by 0 bases, leaving 10 bases between them. This CDR3 contains 16 residues. In DNA form, the CDR3 reads TGTGCCAGCAGCTTAGAGAGTATATATAGCAATCAGCCCCAGCATTTT. Its translation: CASSLESIYSNQPQHF.

The rearrangement uses TRBV6-5 and TRBJ1-1; D unclear. Trimming shortened V by 4 bases and J by 0 bases, and 9 bases separated the two germline ends. The germline V gene encodes CDR1 MNHEY and CDR2 SVGAGI. This CDR3 has 14 amino acids. CDR3 DNA: TGTGCCAGCAGTTCGCCGGGGATGAACACTGAAGCTTTCTTT. It encodes CASSSPGMNTEAFF.

This clone was recorded only once. This chain connects TRBV10-1 to TRBJ2-7; 11 nucleotides agree with TRBD2. CDR3 length: 14 residues. The germline CDR1 and CDR2 sequences are WNHNN and SYGVQD (reference sequence). Unmatched junction bases numbered 0, after V lost 3 bases and J lost 2 bases. CDR3 residues: CASSELAGAYEQYF. In DNA form, the CDR3 reads TGCGCCAGCAGTGAACTAGCGGGGGCCTACGAGCAGTACTTC.

The gene calls are TRBV27 and TRBJ2-2; weak D call: TRBD1 (5 bases). This CDR3 is built from 17 residues. V was pared by 5 bases and J by 0 bases, with 16 bases between. The V gene's germline CDR1 is MNHEY and CDR2 SMNVEV (reference sequence). CDR3 nucleotides: TGTGCCAGCAGTACCCGCCAGACAGTCCCGAACACCGGGGAGCTGTTTTTT. This codes for CASSTRQTVPNTGELFF.

This chain joins TRBV5-1 and TRBJ2-1; TRBD2 aligns across 12 bases. Germline loops: CDR1 SGHRS, CDR2 YFSETQ. V shed 4 bases and J 13 bases; nucleotides not matched to a gene: 15. The CDR3 sequence is 16 residues long. CDR3 in amino acids: CASSVGETSGSYPQFF. CDR3 DNA sequence: TGCGCCAGCAGCGTGGGGGAGACTAGCGGGAGCTACCCCCAGTTCTTC.

The CDR3: CASSQDMEPPTDTQYF. DNA for the CDR3: TGTGCCAGCAGCCAAGATATGGAGCCACCCACAGATACGCAGTATTTT. The chain employs TRBV4-2 and TRBJ2-3; D is unresolved. V lost 0 bases to trimming and J lost 2 bases, with 12 bases between them. The CDR3 extends over 16 amino acids. CDR1 and CDR2 (germline): LGHNA, YNFKEQ.

The chain is built from TRBV28 and TRBJ2-7, with 8 bases identical to TRBD1. CDR1 and CDR2 from the germline V gene are MDHEN and SYDVKM. Trimming removed 3 bases from V and 5 bases from J; junction bases left unmatched: 9. The CDR3 loop spans 15 amino acids. CDR3 coding DNA: TGTGCCAGCAGTTTGTCAGGGGGCGCGAGGAACGAGCAGTACTTC. It is translated as CASSLSGGARNEQYF.

This clone was seen just once. The genes are TRBV5-4 and TRBJ2-5, with D tentatively TRBD2 (7 bases). Between the trimmed V and J ends, which lost 4 bases and 4 bases, there was a span of 23 bases. CDR3 size: 17 residues. Germline V gene lookup returns CDR1 SGHNT and CDR2 YYREEE (reference sequence). CDR3 nucleotide sequence: TGTGCCAGCAGCAGGAAACTTGGGGGGGCCGGAGCAGAGACCCAGTACTTC. Residues: CASSRKLGGAGAETQYF.

This clone was seen only a few times. The CDR3 loop is CASSGSYRGQNNSPLHF. The CDR3 nucleotides read TGTGCCAGCAGTGGATCCTACAGGGGGCAAAATAATTCACCCCTCCACTTT. This sequence joins TRBV6-1 and TRBJ1-6; 9 positions agree with TRBD1. The V segment lost 4 bases and the J segment 5 bases; nucleotides outside the gene matches: 9. Germline V gene lookup returns CDR1 MNHNS and CDR2 SASEGT. The CDR3 contains 17 residues.

The gene calls are TRBV5-1 and TRBJ2-1; TRBD2 agrees at 8 bases. The CDR3 runs 15 residues. Germline-derived CDR1 and CDR2 are SGHRS and YFSETQ. The V gene end was trimmed by 0 bases and the J gene end by 4 bases; junction bases not matched to a gene: 3. The CDR3 DNA sequence: TGCGCCAGCAGCTTGGCGAGCGGGGGATACAATGAGCAGTTCTTC. Translated: CASSLASGGYNEQFF.